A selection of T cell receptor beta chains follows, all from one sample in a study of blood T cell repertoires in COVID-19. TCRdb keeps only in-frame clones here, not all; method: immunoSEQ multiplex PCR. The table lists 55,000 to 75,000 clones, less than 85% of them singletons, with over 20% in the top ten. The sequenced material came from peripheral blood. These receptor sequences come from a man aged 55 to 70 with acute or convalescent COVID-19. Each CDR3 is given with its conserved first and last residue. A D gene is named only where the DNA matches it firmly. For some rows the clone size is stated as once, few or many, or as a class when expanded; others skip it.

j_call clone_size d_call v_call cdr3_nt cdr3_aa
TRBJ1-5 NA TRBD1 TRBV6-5 TGTGCCAGCAGAACAGGGGTTCAGCCCCAGCATTTT CASRTGVQPQHF
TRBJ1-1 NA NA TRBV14 TGTGCCAGCAGCCAAAGGCGGGGGGAAGCTTTCTTT CASSQRRGEAFF
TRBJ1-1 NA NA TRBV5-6 TGTGCCAGCAGCTTATTTAGTGTGACTGAAGCTTTCTTT CASSLFSVTEAFF
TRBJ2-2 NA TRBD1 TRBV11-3 TGTGCCAGCAGCCCTTACAGGGGAGCCGGGGAGCTGTTTTTT CASSPYRGAGELFF
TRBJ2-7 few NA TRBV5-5 TGTGCCAGCAGCTTGGCGGGATGGCAGTACTTC CASSLAGWQYF
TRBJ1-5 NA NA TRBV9 TGTGCCAGCAGCTCTGGGCCCGGTCAGCCCCAGCATTTT CASSSGPGQPQHF
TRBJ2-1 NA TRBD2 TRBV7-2 TGTGCCAGCAGCTCCCGGACTAGCGGAATCTACAATGAGCAGTTCTTC CASSSRTSGIYNEQFF
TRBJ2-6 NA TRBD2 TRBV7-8 TGTGCCAGCAGCCGCTTCGGGGGGGACTCTGGGGCCAACGTCCTGACTTTC CASSRFGGDSGANVLTF
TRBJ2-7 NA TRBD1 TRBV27 TGTGCCAGCAGTCGAAGACAGGGTGACGAGCAGTACTTC CASSRRQGDEQYF
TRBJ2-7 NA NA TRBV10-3 TGTGCCATCACTTTGTTTGAGGGCTTATCCTACGAGCAGTACTTC CAITLFEGLSYEQYF
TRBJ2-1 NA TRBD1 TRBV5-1 TGCGCCAGCAGCTTGCAGGGGGCTCAACTCCACAATGAGCAGTTCTTC CASSLQGAQLHNEQFF
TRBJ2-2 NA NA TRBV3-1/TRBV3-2 TGTGCCAGCAGCCAAGACCTAAACACCGGGGAGCTGTTTTTT CASSQDLNTGELFF
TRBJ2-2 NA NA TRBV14 TGTGCCAGCAGCCAGGCAGGGAACACCGGGGAGCTGTTTTTT CASSQAGNTGELFF
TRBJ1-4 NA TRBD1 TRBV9 TGTGCCAGCAGCGTAGATGGGACAGGGTCTGAAAAACTGTTTTTT CASSVDGTGSEKLFF
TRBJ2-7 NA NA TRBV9 TGTGCCAGCAGCGTGGGCAGGGGTAGCGAGCAGTACTTC CASSVGRGSEQYF
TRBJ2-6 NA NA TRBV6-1 TGTGCCAGCAGTGAAGCGCAAAACAGGGCCGATTCTGGGGCCAACGTCCTGACTTTC CASSEAQNRADSGANVLTF
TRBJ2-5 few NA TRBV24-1 TGTGCCACCAGAGGAGGGGCCGAGACCCAGTACTTC CATRGGAETQYF
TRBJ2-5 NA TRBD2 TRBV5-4 TGTGCCAGCAGACGGGAGGGGCAAGAGACCCAGTACTTC CASRREGQETQYF
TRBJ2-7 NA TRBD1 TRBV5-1 TGCGCCAGCAGCTTGGGAGGGACAGGGCCCTACGAGCAGTACTTC CASSLGGTGPYEQYF
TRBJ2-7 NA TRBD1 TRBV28 TGTGCCAGCCACGCCCCGGGACAGCCCTACGAGCAGTACTTC CASHAPGQPYEQYF
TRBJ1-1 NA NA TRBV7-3 TGTGCCAGCAGCCCAGGGGCCTTGAACACTGAAGCTTTCTTT CASSPGALNTEAFF
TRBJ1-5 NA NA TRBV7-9 TGTGCCAGCAGTTATGACACGAACAATCAGCCCCAGCATTTT CASSYDTNNQPQHF
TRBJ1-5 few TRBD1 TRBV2 TGTGCCAGCACATACAGTCAGGGGGAGAATCAGCCCCAGCATTTT CASTYSQGENQPQHF
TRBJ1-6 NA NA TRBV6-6 TGTGCCAGCAGTTACAGGGGTGCCTCCTATAATTCACCCCTCCACTTT CASSYRGASYNSPLHF
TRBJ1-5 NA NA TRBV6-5 TGTGCCAGGCCCCTAAATCAGCCCCAGCATTTT CARPLNQPQHF
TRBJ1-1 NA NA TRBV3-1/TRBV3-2 TGTGCCAGCAGACTAGGTAACTGGCCGGAAGCTTTCTTT CASRLGNWPEAFF
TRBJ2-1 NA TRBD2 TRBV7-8 TGTGCCAGCAGCATTAGCGGGAACTCCTACAATGAGCAGTTCTTC CASSISGNSYNEQFF
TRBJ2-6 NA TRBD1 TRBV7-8 TGTGCCAGCAGCCCCCGGCGACAGGGTGTCTCCCCTGGGGCCAACGTCCTGACTTTC CASSPRRQGVSPGANVLTF